The text below deals with one TCR beta chain. Its antigen is not known. Described treatment: some 20 received Ad26.COV2.S at low or high dose, single or two shots; about 5 received placebo; per-sample allocation not given. Sampling occurred on day 63 after the first vaccine or placebo injection. In the vaccine, an Ad26 vector expressed the SARS-CoV-2 spike of the Wuhan strain. Data came from immunoSEQ multiplex PCR; TCRdb stores just in-frame clones and leaves some out. The sample contains about 460,000 clones, roughly nine tenths of which appear only once. The sample originates from a study of Ad26.COV2.S vaccination and SARS-CoV-2 variants. Background on the study: Dosing was one shot or two shots 56 days apart.

Findings and limits, study-wide: Spike-specific TCR breadth was greater after Ad26.COV2.S than placebo.

Germline V CDR1 and CDR2: SGHAT, FQNNGV. The CDR3 covers 14 residues. V trimming: 11 bases; J trimming: 2 bases; junction bases outside the gene matches: 6. The genes are TRBV11-2 and TRBJ2-6; 7 nucleotides align to TRBD2. Source: peripheral blood, taken in a trial of Ad26.COV2.S vaccine versus placebo. The source is a person aged 18-65 years who received the Ad26.COV2.S COVID-19 vaccine or a placebo. CDR3 sequence: CAGGEGTGANVLTF. The CDR3 DNA is TGTGCCGGAGGGGAGGGCACTGGGGCCAACGTCCTGACTTTC.